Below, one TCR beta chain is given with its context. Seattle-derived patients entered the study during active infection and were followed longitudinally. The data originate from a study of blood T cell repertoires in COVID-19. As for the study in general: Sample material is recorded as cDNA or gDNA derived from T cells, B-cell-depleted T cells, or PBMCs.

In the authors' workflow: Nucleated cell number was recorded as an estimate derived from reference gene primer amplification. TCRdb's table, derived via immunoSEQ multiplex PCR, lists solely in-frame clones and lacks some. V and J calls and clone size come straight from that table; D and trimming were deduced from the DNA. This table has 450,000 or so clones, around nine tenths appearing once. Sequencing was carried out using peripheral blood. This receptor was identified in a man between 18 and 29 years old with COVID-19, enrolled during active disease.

The CDR3 nucleotides are TGTGCCAGCAGCTTGGATCCAGGCCGTCTCTACGAGCAGTACTTC. The encoded protein is CASSLDPGRLYEQYF. J is TRBJ2-7 and V is TRBV5-6; D remains ambiguous. Germline V CDR1 and CDR2: SGHDT, YYEEEE. The CDR3 runs to 15 residues. The V and J ends lost 0 bases and 3 bases respectively, with 13 bases between them.